Presented here are 24 T cell receptor beta chains from one specimen sequenced in a study of blood T cell repertoires in COVID-19. TCRdb keeps only in-frame clones here, not all; method: immunoSEQ multiplex PCR. The sample consists of over 150,000 clones, about 86% of them appearing once. Sequencing was performed on peripheral blood. The receptors shown here come from a man aged 45-65 years with active or convalescent COVID-19.

The J gene is TRBJ2-1, the V gene TRBV7-3, with 9 bases matching TRBD2. The CDR3 is made up of 16 amino acids. Germline V gene sequence: CDR1 SGHTA, CDR2 FQGTGA. The J segment lost 7 bases and the V segment lost 5 bases, leaving 12 bases of the junction unmatched. CDR3 in DNA: TGTGCCAGCAGCCGAAACTTTCGCGGGGGGGCAAATGAGCAGTTCTTC. The encoded protein is CASSRNFRGGANEQFF.

The rearrangement uses TRBV7-9 and TRBJ1-5; D is ambiguous. V was shortened by 5 bases and J by 4 bases, with 6 bases between the two germline ends. Germline V gene lookup returns CDR1 SEHNR and CDR2 FQNEAQ (reference sequence). The CDR3 is made up of 12 amino acids. CDR3 sequence: CASSTENQPQHF. For the CDR3, the DNA is TGTGCCAGCAGCACCGAGAATCAGCCCCAGCATTTT. Together with reference TRBV7-9 and TRBJ1-5, the CDR3 gives the full variable domain: DTGVSQNPRHKITKRGQNVTFRCDPISEHNRLYWYRQTLGQGPEFLTYFQNEAQLEKSRLLSDRFSAERPKGSFSTLEIQRTEQGDSAMYLCASSTENQPQHFGDGTRLSIL.

CDR3 region: CATSDFKGNQPQHF. CDR3 DNA sequence: TGTGCCACCAGTGATTTCAAGGGGAATCAGCCCCAGCATTTT. The chain uses TRBV24-1 and TRBJ1-5; possibly TRBD1 for D (5 bases). This CDR3 is built from 14 residues. Trimming stripped 1 base from V and 4 bases from J, with 7 bases between. Germline loops: CDR1 KGHDR, CDR2 SFDVKD.

Note on this clone: One end of the junction does not line up with germline, which may come from a read error. The chain employs TRBV4-2 and TRBJ2-1; the match to TRBD2 covers 11 bases. The CDR3 is 13 residues long. The germline gives CDR1 LGHNA, CDR2 YNFKEQ. CDR3 residues: CASSQETSGSRLF. CDR3 DNA: TGTGCCAGCAGCCAAGAAACTAGCGGGAGTAGGCTCTTC.

This chain connects TRBV25-1 to TRBJ2-3; 8 bases agree with TRBD1. Looked up from germline, CDR1 is MGHDK and CDR2 is SYGVNS. The CDR3 sequence is 17 residues long. V lost 3 bases to trimming and J lost 0 bases; unmatched junction nucleotides: 8. The CDR3 loop reads CASSDFAGTGSTDTQYF. In DNA form, the CDR3 reads TGTGCCAGCAGTGACTTTGCCGGGACAGGAAGCACAGATACGCAGTATTTT.

The V call is TRBV24-1, the J call TRBJ1-1; no clear D. This CDR3 is built from 13 residues. Germline values: CDR1 KGHDR, CDR2 SFDVKD. V shed 4 bases and J shed 6 bases, with 11 bases lying between them. CDR3 residues: CATSERPGAEAFF. CDR3 sequence (DNA): TGTGCCACCAGTGAAAGACCGGGTGCTGAAGCTTTCTTT.

The chain recombines TRBV6-2 or TRBV6-3 with TRBJ1-5; 7 bases are a match to TRBD1. The V and J ends lost 5 bases and 0 bases, in that order; junction bases with no gene match: 13. Germline CDR1 and CDR2: MNHEY and SVGEGT. This CDR3 is built from 18 residues. The CDR3 nucleotides are TGTGCCAGCAGTAGGATTCAGGGACAGCTATATAGCAATCAGCCCCAGCATTTT. This encodes CASSRIQGQLYSNQPQHF.

The V and J genes are TRBV6-2 or TRBV6-3 and TRBJ1-1, with D perhaps TRBD1 (5 bases). The V end was cut by 0 bases, the J end by 5 bases, with 16 bases between. CDR3 length: 16 residues. CDR1 and CDR2 (germline): MNHEY, SVGEGT. The CDR3, as DNA: TGTGCCAGCAGTTACTCATGGGTCTCGGGGGTGACTGAAGCTTTCTTT. Encoded protein: CASSYSWVSGVTEAFF.

For this clone: The sample has other DNA sequences that encode this CDR3 too. The J gene is TRBJ2-7, the V gene TRBV11-3, with unresolved D. Germline CDR1 is SGHNT and CDR2 is YENEEA. This CDR3 spans 14 amino acids. V lost 1 base to trimming and J lost 0 bases, with 7 bases between them. The CDR3 bases are TGTGCCAGCAGCTTAGGTGGTAGCTCCTACGAGCAGTACTTC. The encoded protein is CASSLGGSSYEQYF.

This clone was detected only once. The chain carries TRBV10-3 and TRBJ1-2, with D possibly matching TRBD1 (6 bases). Germline CDR1 reads ENHRY; CDR2 reads SYGVKD. V lost 0 bases to trimming and J lost 0 bases, with 8 bases between them. The CDR3 is made up of 15 amino acids. The CDR3 DNA follows: TGTGCCATCAGTGAGTCGACAGGAGCTAACTATGGCTACACCTTC. Its translation: CAISESTGANYGYTF.

This clone was seen more than once but under ten times. The CDR3 region has the DNA TGCGCCAGCAGGGAAGGGGGAGACACTGAAGCTTTCTTT. Its translation is CASREGGDTEAFF. The gene calls are TRBV5-1 and TRBJ1-1; D possibly corresponds to TRBD1 (6 bases). CDR1 is SGHRS and CDR2 is YFSETQ in the germline V gene. The CDR3 is 13 amino acids. V lost 5 bases, J lost 3 bases, and 11 bases lay in between.

The V and J genes are TRBV19 and TRBJ1-5; D is unclear. V lost 6 bases, J lost 7 bases, and 19 bases lay in between. The CDR3 spans 15 residues. Germline loops: CDR1 LNHDA, CDR2 SQIVND (reference sequence). The CDR3 loop is CASSSLGVAGQPQHF. Written as DNA, the CDR3 is TGTGCCAGTAGCAGCCTCGGGGTTGCGGGGCAGCCCCAGCATTTT.

V is TRBV6-5 and J is TRBJ2-5; 8 nucleotides line up with TRBD2. With V trimmed by 8 bases and J by 5 bases, 4 bases remained unmatched. There are 12 residues in the CDR3. Looked up from germline, CDR1 is MNHEY and CDR2 is SVGAGI. CDR3 bases: TGTGCCAGCCGGGAGGGCGGGGAGACCCAGTACTTC. It codes for CASREGGETQYF.

The J gene is TRBJ2-1, the V gene TRBV11-2, with D possibly matching TRBD2 (5 bases). The V gene lost 3 bases and the J gene lost 12 bases, with 15 bases spanning the gap. CDR3 length: 13 residues. Germline V CDR1 and CDR2: SGHAT, FQNNGV. CDR3: CASSLDLRGRQFF. The DNA for the CDR3 is TGTGCCAGCAGCTTGGACTTACGAGGTAGGCAGTTCTTC.

Only a few counts were recorded for this clone. This chain links TRBV5-1 with TRBJ1-3; 8 positions match TRBD1. CDR1 and CDR2 (germline): SGHRS, YFSETQ. With V trimmed by 4 bases and J by 0 bases, 3 bases remained unmatched. CDR3 length: 15 residues. The CDR3 coding sequence is TGCGCCAGCAGCCCAGGGGGCGCCTCTGGAAACACCATATATTTT. Translated, it gives CASSPGGASGNTIYF.

This chain uses TRBV30 with TRBJ1-3; the D is unclear. CDR1 is GTSNPN, CDR2 SVGIG, per germline (reference sequence). V was trimmed by 4 bases and J by 0 bases, leaving 10 bases between them. The CDR3 extends over 14 amino acids. The CDR3 sequence: CAWTGLFSGNTIYF. In DNA, the CDR3 is TGTGCCTGGACAGGACTCTTCTCTGGAAACACCATATATTTT.

This rearrangement joins TRBV14 to TRBJ1-1; D unclear. Between the trimmed V and J ends, which lost 0 bases and 3 bases, there was a span of 14 bases. From germline, CDR1 is SGHDN and CDR2 FVKESK. The CDR3 runs to 16 residues. The CDR3 sequence is CASSQDIEGFDTEAFF. CDR3 DNA: TGTGCCAGCAGCCAAGATATTGAGGGTTTCGACACTGAAGCTTTCTTT.

This clone occurred a few times. The chain joins TRBV7-9 to TRBJ1-5; D gene unclear. Trimming shortened V by 1 base and J by 2 bases, and 6 bases separated the two germline ends. The length of the CDR3 is 14 residues. Germline assignment: CDR1 SEHNR and CDR2 FQNEAQ (reference sequence). The CDR3 here is CASSLEQGNQPQHF. DNA for the CDR3: TGTGCCAGCAGCTTAGAGCAGGGCAATCAGCCCCAGCATTTT.

The J gene is TRBJ2-7, the V gene TRBV19; possible D gene TRBD1, 6 bases. Germline CDR1 reads LNHDA; CDR2 reads SQIVND (reference sequence). The CDR3 runs to 14 residues. V lost 6 bases and J lost 5, with 17 bases in between. This CDR3 is CASRPSGDRDEQYF. Here the CDR3 DNA reads TGTGCCAGTAGACCGTCAGGGGATCGGGACGAGCAGTACTTC.

This sequence joins TRBV9 and TRBJ2-3; 7 positions agree with TRBD1. This CDR3 is built from 14 residues. Trimming removed 0 bases from V and 5 bases from J; junction bases left unmatched: 3. CDR1 SGDLS and CDR2 YYNGEE come from the germline V gene. This CDR3 reads CASSVEGALDTQYF. For the CDR3, the DNA is TGTGCCAGCAGCGTAGAGGGGGCCCTAGATACGCAGTATTTT.

This rearrangement joins TRBV5-8 to TRBJ1-2, with 11 bases that match TRBD1. CDR3 length equals 16 residues. The germline V gene encodes CDR1 SGHTS and CDR2 YDEGEE. Trimming took 1 base from V and 2 from J; bases not matched to a gene: 4. The CDR3 DNA reads TGTGCCAGCAGCTTGCCTGGGACAGGGGGAAACTATGGCTACACCTTC. It specifies CASSLPGTGGNYGYTF.

The chain recombines TRBV5-1 with TRBJ1-4, with a possible D match to TRBD1 (6 bases). Germline V gene data show CDR1 as SGHRS and CDR2 as YFSETQ. The CDR3 is 15 amino acids. V shed 6 bases and J shed 4 bases, with 16 bases lying between them. The CDR3 region is CASTTSGANNEKLFF. The DNA of the CDR3 is TGCGCCAGCACCACCTCAGGGGCTAATAATGAAAAACTGTTTTTT.

This chain links TRBV19 with TRBJ2-3; possibly TRBD2 for D (6 bases). Trimming cost V 5 bases and J 0 bases, with 15 bases left between them. CDR3 length equals 16 residues. Per germline, CDR1 LNHDA and CDR2 SQIVND (reference sequence). CDR3 in DNA: TGTGCCAGTAGTCTCCGCCGTAGCGGTAGCACAGATACGCAGTATTTT. Amino acid sequence: CASSLRRSGSTDTQYF.

The J gene is TRBJ1-3, the V gene TRBV9; 7 bases agree with TRBD1. V was clipped by 0 bases and J by 2 bases; unmatched bases: 8. The CDR3 loop spans 17 amino acids. Germline lookup yields CDR1 SGDLS and CDR2 YYNGEE. CDR3 sequence: CASSVAPDRLAGNTIYF. The CDR3 DNA reads TGTGCCAGCAGCGTAGCACCGGACAGGTTGGCTGGAAACACCATATATTTT. The whole variable domain, remainder taken from reference TRBV9 and TRBJ1-3, is DSGVTQTPKHLITATGQRVTLRCSPRSGDLSVYWYQQSLDQGLQFLIQYYNGEERAKGNILERFSAQQFPDLHSELNLSSLELGDSALYFCASSVAPDRLAGNTIYFGEGSWLTVV.